A single sample gave rise to the 4 T cell receptor beta chains below, sequenced in a study of a mutant IDH1 vaccine in newly diagnosed glioma. Using immunoSEQ multiplex PCR, the repertoire was profiled, and TCRdb retains in-frame clones only, with some absent. Of roughly 36,000 clones in the sample, over 75% are singletons; the top ten hold around 2.6%. The sample's time point: week 23, last vaccination. Vaccine doses each comprised 300 ug of mutant IDH1 20-mer peptide, with topical imiquimod. These receptors have no known antigen. This sample comprised PBMCs, obtained from a glioma patient whose treatment included an IDH1 peptide vaccine. The receptor set was obtained from a man aged 40-55 years with glioma.

The J gene is TRBJ1-5, the V gene TRBV7-9, with D perhaps TRBD1 (6 bases). CDR1 and CDR2 (germline): SEHNR, FQNEAQ (reference sequence). The V and J ends lost 4 bases and 6 bases respectively, with 19 bases between them. The CDR3 has 16 residues. The DNA for the CDR3 is TGTGCCAGCAGCTACGCAGAGAAGGGGGGCGGTCAGCCCCAGCATTTT. Translating it yields CASSYAEKGGGQPQHF.

The rearrangement joins TRBV5-1 to TRBJ1-3; TRBD1 matches at 7 bases. CDR1 is SGHRS, CDR2 YFSETQ, per germline. Trimming cost V 4 bases and J 4 bases; bases outside gene matches: 5. CDR3 length: 14 amino acids. The CDR3 spells CASSGGTEGNTIYF. The CDR3 nucleotides are TGCGCCAGCAGCGGGGGGACAGAAGGAAACACCATATATTTT.

This chain links TRBV5-6 with TRBJ1-6; TRBD1 matches 8 bases. CDR3 length: 13 amino acids. V was pared by 5 bases and J by 9 bases, with 4 bases of the junction left unmatched. CDR1 is SGHDT and CDR2 is YYEEEE in the germline V gene. This CDR3 reads CASSYTGGSPLHF. The CDR3 nucleotides read TGTGCCAGCAGTTACACAGGGGGTTCACCCCTCCACTTT.

The chain is built from TRBV6-1 and TRBJ1-3; D is uncertain. CDR3 size: 15 residues. Germline CDR1 MNHNS, CDR2 SASEGT. V lost 2 bases, J lost 2 bases, and 10 bases lay in between. In nucleotides, the CDR3 is TGTGCCAGCAGTGAACGTATGGTTACTGGAAACACCATATATTTT. It yields the protein CASSERMVTGNTIYF.